The clone carrying this T cell receptor beta chain was seen just once. These data are taken from a study of radiotherapy plus CTLA-4 blockade in lung cancer. Study-wide background: About 17% of enrolled patients responded objectively, and over 30% had disease control.

Profiled with immunoSEQ multiplex PCR; TCRdb holds only in-frame clones, not every one. The repertoire holds around 91,000 clones, with approximately 86% as singletons. CDR1 and CDR2 (germline): SEHNR, FQNEAQ (reference sequence). The CDR3 spans 16 residues. Trimming cost V 5 bases and J 4 bases; bases outside gene matches: 8. Specimen: peripheral blood, collected from a patient treated with radiotherapy plus ipilimumab. J is TRBJ2-2 and V is TRBV7-9, with 9 positions matching TRBD1. The origin of this receptor is a human donor with non-small cell lung cancer that progressed on radiotherapy plus ipilimumab. The DNA for the CDR3 is TGTGCCAGCAGCGTACAGGGGGCGCGGGGCACCGGGGAGCTGTTTTTT. It is translated as CASSVQGARGTGELFF.